This T cell receptor beta chain was obtained from a study of T cell responses to AZD1222 COVID-19 vaccine. This CDR3 has 14 residues. Germline CDR1 reads KGHSH; CDR2 reads LQKENI. Trimming removed 3 bases from V and 3 bases from J; junction bases left unmatched: 1. Study-level results: CD4 TCRs covered the whole spike, strongest at regions 160-218 and 743-854. In a largely white British group with more females than males, clonal diversity was possibly underestimated. Baseline seropositives among AZD1222 recipients totaled only five to seven.

A note on this clone: Antigen specificity is unknown.

Measured with immunoSEQ multiplex PCR; TCRdb has only the in-frame clones, and not every one. Among tens of thousands of clones listed, roughly 90% were seen once. Material: peripheral blood, obtained on day 0 of AZD1222 vaccination. This receptor was obtained from an adult in good health. V usage is TRBV18 and J usage is TRBJ2-7; 11 nucleotides match TRBD2. CDR3 in DNA: TGTGCCAGCTCACCCGGGACTAGCGGCTACGAGCAGTACTTC. Encoded protein: CASSPGTSGYEQYF. Together with reference TRBV18 and TRBJ2-7, the CDR3 gives the full variable domain: NAGVMQNPRHLVRRRGQEARLRCSPMKGHSHVYWYRQLPEEGLKFMVYLQKENIIDESGMPKERFSAEFPKEGPSILRIQQVVRGDSAAYFCASSPGTSGYEQYFGPGTRLTVT.